The 6 T cell receptor beta chains reported below all come from one sample, sequenced in a study of human T cells and chemical hapten exposure. Time point here: patch test 2, 6 weeks after DPC sensitization. Treatment defined: therapeutic diphenylcyclopropenone sensitization with weekly scalp DPC. TCRdb redid the calling of the RACE reads with MiXCR, one entry per CDR3 protein. The data show fewer than 90,000 distinct CDR3 sequences, with less than 8% seen just once and 1% to 1.5% held by the top ten. This material consisted of whole blood, taken in connection with sensitization to the hapten diphenylcyclopropenone (DPC). The receptors derive from a woman aged 25 to 39 with alopecia areata. Some clones in this sample may be carry-over from other donors' samples.

This CDR3 is CSLFADSYEQYF. CDR3 coding DNA: TGCAGTCTCTTCGCCGACTCCTACGAGCAGTACTTC. V usage is TRBV20-1 and J usage is TRBJ2-7; D is ambiguous. Trimming pared 8 bases from V and 0 bases from J, leaving 11 bases between. The CDR3 contains 12 residues. CDR1 and CDR2 (germline): DFQATT, SNEGSKA (reference sequence).

This clonotype was detected ten times or more. The chain recombines TRBV20-1 with TRBJ1-4; D ambiguous. The germline V and J ends were trimmed by 1 base and 5 bases, with 11 bases remaining between them. Germline V gives CDR1 DFQATT, CDR2 SNEGSKA (reference sequence). The length of the CDR3 is 14 residues. In DNA, the CDR3 is TGCAGTGCTAGAGGAATAGGGTGGAATGAAAAACTGTTTTTT. Translating it yields CSARGIGWNEKLFF.

This clonotype was counted at least ten times. This rearrangement joins TRBV20-1 to TRBJ1-2; D is unresolved. The germline V and J ends were trimmed by 3 bases and 6 bases, with 8 bases remaining between them. The CDR3 loop spans 11 amino acids. Per germline, CDR1 DFQATT and CDR2 SNEGSKA (reference sequence). The CDR3: CSASNGDGYTF. CDR3 nucleotides: TGCAGTGCTAGTAACGGGGATGGCTACACCTTC.

This clonotype was counted between two and nine times. In DNA form, the CDR3 reads TGTGCCAGCAGCCCTACCCTGGGACAGGCCTCTGGAAACACCATATATTTT. Translating it yields CASSPTLGQASGNTIYF. The genes are TRBV7-9 and TRBJ1-3; 8 positions match TRBD1. Germline CDR1 SEHNR, CDR2 FQNEAQ (reference sequence). The CDR3 is 17 amino acids. Trimming took 5 bases from V and 0 from J; bases not matched to a gene: 9.

A few counts support this clonotype. V and J are TRBV6-1 and TRBJ2-3, with D unclear. Germline lookup yields CDR1 MNHNS and CDR2 SASEGT. The CDR3 sequence is 15 residues long. V was shortened by 10 bases and J by 0 bases, with 17 bases between the two germline ends. The CDR3 sequence is CAIKALPGSTDTQYF. DNA for the CDR3: TGTGCCATCAAAGCTCTCCCGGGTAGCACAGATACGCAGTATTTT.

This clonotype was seen many times. V and J are TRBV20-1 and TRBJ1-5; no firm D call. V was cut by 1 base and J by 6 bases, with 10 bases left in between. This CDR3 spans 13 amino acids. Germline lookup yields CDR1 DFQATT and CDR2 SNEGSKA (reference sequence). The chain's CDR3 is CSARGAGIQPQHF. DNA of the CDR3: TGCAGTGCTAGAGGGGCGGGAATTCAGCCCCAGCATTTT.